What follows is one TCR beta chain and its context. Its cognate antigen has yet to be identified. No much larger clonotype is one base removed from it; base qualities were not supplied. The library was prepared using RACE. TCRdb shows the sequencer as NextSeq 500. During library preparation, unique molecular identifiers were attached to individual cDNA molecules so that TCRs could be counted in a quantitative, reproducible way. For every blood RNA sample, sequencing covered both the TCR alpha and TCR beta chains. Per the source publication's procedure: Samples had a median of 95,638 TCRs, with a range from about 23,224 to 750,000. The Decombinator software suite was used to annotate the V, J and CDR3 of the TCR reads. For the PS versus PT1 abundance plots, all samples were subsampled to the same number of TCRs (28,000). Expanded TCRs were defined as absent before sensitization and observed at least eight times at the 2-week time point. TCRdb took the public reads, trimmed them with fastp at Q25, ran MiXCR for clone calling and kept in-frame beta chains. Merged by CDR3 protein, the rows form single entries marked with the most common genes and DNA. The V and J calls were determined by TCRdb, not by the authors. The sample table holds 380,000 or so distinct CDR3 sequences, of which more than 4.5% were seen once. The top ten clones comprise approximately 2.1% of the sample.

The data were taken from a study of human T cells and chemical hapten exposure (dated by TCRdb to the early 2020s). For the study in its entirety: For sensitization, 2% DPC in acetone was applied to a roughly 2 cm by roughly 2 cm area of upper inner arm skin. Throughout the study period of about 23 weeks, patients also received therapeutic DPC doses to the scalp every week. Patch testing on the upper back used Finn chambers containing 0.01% DPC, with scoring done after 6 days according to International Contact Dermatitis Research Group standards. Most of the patients in the cohort were female, and the cohort covered alopecia areata with under or over 50% scalp involvement, alopecia totalis and alopecia universalis. Libraries were pooled for sequencing, and variation in per-sample TCR yields was attributed mainly to small differences in library volumes within the pool. Peripheral blood TCR repertoire changes were tracked in vivo in alopecia patients during primary and secondary sensitization to the hapten diphenylcyclopropenone (DPC). Blood samples were taken from patients before sensitization (week 0) and then at 2, 6 and about 24 weeks after DPC sensitization. Approximately 28 alopecia patients provided blood for TCR sequencing at one to four time points (pre-sensitization, 2, 6 and 24 weeks).

Broad study findings and their caveats: Expanded TCRs formed significantly more large CDR3 similarity clusters than pre-sensitization or healthy control sets, consistent with antigen-driven responses. The number of PT1 expanded TCRs positively correlated with patch test score, significant at thresholds 8, 16 and 32 but not 4. Alopecia, a presumed autoimmune disease, was present in all patients, so the immune response of the patients might differ from that of healthy individuals. DPC sensitization did not change how many TCRs were above 1 in 1000 frequency, and no evidence was found of alterations in global repertoire structure. Repeated subsampling changed both the strength of the expansion versus patch-test correlation and the threshold at which that correlation became significant.

Read against the paper, the sample's time point label means: patch test 1, 2 weeks after DPC sensitization. The treatment or condition tag for this specimen amounts to: therapeutic diphenylcyclopropenone sensitization with weekly scalp DPC. At every patch-test visit, the blood draw took place before the patch test was put on. Patients were considered eligible if aged 18 to 70, diagnosed with alopecia and deemed suitable for DPC therapy, and patients were excluded if pregnant. Total RNA was extracted from unfractionated whole blood collected in Tempus Blood RNA tubes. Taken from the germline V gene, the CDR1 and CDR2 loops are SQVTM and ANQGSEA. The CDR3 runs 14 amino acids, cysteine and phenylalanine included. This entry keeps only the CDR3 DNA: 42 bases, framed from base 1. The trim is 4 bases for V and 2 bases for J, with a gap of 12 bases between the germline ends.

The chain joins TRBV29-1 to TRBJ1-5; the D gene is perhaps TRBD1, on 6 matching bases. The material was whole blood, obtained in connection with sensitization to the hapten diphenylcyclopropenone (DPC). This receptor was obtained from a woman between 45 and 60 years old with alopecia areata. Some clones in this sample may be carry-over from other donors' samples. The CDR3 in this case is CSVGATGCNQPQHF. The nucleotide sequence is given as TGCAGCGTTGGAGCGACAGGCTGCAATCAGCCCCAGCATTTT.